One T cell receptor beta chain is described in this entry. The sample is drawn from a study of beta chain features in type 1 diabetes. Expressed TCRB transcripts were sequenced, since all the RNA that had been isolated was reverse transcribed. Sequenced naive, central memory and regulatory T cell samples produced an average of around 3.5 million reads. Clones were read by immunoSEQ multiplex PCR, and TCRdb kept only the in-frame ones, dropping some. The table has under 400,000 clones, approximately 14% seen once. This CDR3 contains 13 residues. In germline, CDR1 is MNHNS, CDR2 SASEGT. The ends lost 6 bases at V and 5 bases at J; junction bases unmatched: 4.

Sequencing was performed on central memory CD4+ T cells from blood. The chain combines TRBV6-1 with TRBJ1-5, with 7 bases that match TRBD1. This receptor was taken from a man in his thirties or forties in good health. CDR3 DNA sequence: TGTGCCAGCAGAGTAACAGGGGATCAGCCCCAGCATTTT. Encoded protein: CASRVTGDQPQHF.